The T cell receptor beta chain described here comes from a study of shared clonotypes between healthy human individuals (dated by TCRdb to 2018 to 2020). Regarding the research as a whole: The cohort included three men and a couple of women between 18 and 49 years of age. Different laboratories and diverse techniques were used to prepare libraries and sequence TCR repertoires, to increase sequencing depth and limit assay-specific biases. For each donor, CD4 naive and CD4 memory were each run on three plates, CD8 naive on two plates, and CD8 memory on one plate. Blood TCR repertoires of roughly five healthy adults were deeply sequenced to estimate repertoire size and the extent of clonotype sharing between individuals. Per donor, leukapheresis produced somewhere between about 0.9 and 9 billion PBMCs. Summary of the overall study and its limitations: The genetic and exposure-history diversity represented was limited by the small number of donors. Higher generation probabilities were observed for clonotypes shared by all four sorted-subset donors than for non-shared clonotypes. Roughly 5% of naive CD4, 3.5% of naive CD8, 2% to 2.5% of memory CD4, and about 0.4% of memory CD8 clonotypes were shared across a few donors. Naive subsets generally had larger estimated clonotype richness than memory subsets did. Rarefaction of sorted-subset datasets indicated incomplete sequencing despite the large sequencing depth. Pairwise subsampling led to the expectation that sequencing depth would affect the degree of clonotype sharing among donors. Sampling was restricted to blood, and TCR repertoires in tissues likely differ from the TCR repertoires found in blood.

Using the deep immunoSEQ assay, multiplex PCR amplified TCR CDR3 regions from genomic DNA. Extracted genomic DNA from each cell subset was spread evenly across all wells of several immunoSEQ 96-well plates, with each plate serving as a replicate. For sorted subsets, each replicate PCR was loaded with 150 to 250 ng genomic DNA, equivalent to 25,000 to 35,000 T cell genomes. Purified libraries were measured with a Qubit 3.0 fluorometer, size-checked on a Bioanalyzer 2100, and measured again with the KAPA Library Quantification kit. A separate single-read 150-cycle Illumina NextSeq 550 flow cell was used to sequence each immunoSEQ 96-well plate. As for the original processing: Because the immunoSEQ output held only junctional sequences and lacked quality scores, the filtering could not match the filtering applied to full-length reads. To assign V/J genes and CDR3, sequences were annotated against IMGT germline references using PyIR, a Python wrapper for IgBLAST v1.9. Reads with weak V/J assignments (E-value above 1e-6), missing CDR3, stop codons, out-of-frame junctions, or ambiguous translated residues were removed. V3J clonotypes were defined as sequences sharing the same inferred V gene, J gene, and CDR3 amino acid sequence. To compute the percentage overlap between repertoires, the number of shared unique clonotypes was divided by the size of the smaller repertoire. Three approaches were used to assess repertoire richness: RTK rarefaction, the Chao1 estimator, and Recon v2.1 estimates of unobserved clonotypes. Generation probabilities were computed with OLGA for all TCRbeta clonotypes obtained by the gDNA method from a few donors. TCRdb holds this immuneACCESS table with in-frame rearrangements only. Some clones are missing; in checked studies, unresolved V genes explain under half, and the rest has no known cause. Clone size and V and J calls were adopted from that table, with D and trimming inferred from the DNA. For this sample the table gives 2 million to 3 million clones, of which approximately 93% were detected only once. In total, the top ten clones hold roughly 0.39% of the sample.

Healthy HIV-negative adults with no recently reported acute infections or vaccinations were included as donors. Every donor was a Caucasian adult living in Nashville, Tennessee, USA. CD4+ T cells were enriched by magnetic negative selection, after which naive cells were positively selected on CD45RA and the negative fraction was taken as the memory subset. Blood was collected by leukapheresis, and PBMCs were isolated by Ficoll-Histopaque density gradient centrifugation and then cryopreserved in liquid nitrogen vapor phase. Purity and quantity of every magnetically sorted T cell population were checked by analytical flow cytometry. Genomic DNA was isolated from every sorted fraction and measured by UV absorbance on a Nanodrop 2000c. In the case of this clone: The specificity of this receptor is unknown. It has no much larger one-base neighbor in the sample; base qualities were not kept.

Its CDR3 holds 12 amino acids, cysteine through phenylalanine. Solely the CDR3 DNA is kept, with 36 bases framed from the first base. V is clipped by 5 bases and J by 0 bases, and the sequence between their germline boundaries is 5 bases long. CDR1 and CDR2 are read off the germline V gene as SGHRS and YFSETQ. Sequences were obtained from naive CD4+ T cells from PBMCs. Reading the label with the study, this specimen's cell subset or site is: CD45RA+ positively selected. This sequence originates from a man aged 18 to 30 in good health. Some clones in this sample may be carry-over from other donors' samples. The sequence is built from TRBV5-1 and TRBJ2-5; tentative D gene TRBD2, with 5 bases matching. In nucleotides, the sequence is TGCGCCAGCAGGCGGGACCAAGAGACCCAGTACTTC. Its protein reads: CASRRDQETQYF.